The clone carrying this T cell receptor (beta chain) counts as medium-sized by frequency. Its specificity is not known. This sample is part of a study of T cell clusters in autoimmune cytopenias. Overall study context: Per sample, median TRB depth was roughly 50,000 reads, yielding a median approximately 2,400 distinct clonotypes.

General study results and limits: TRB repertoire shifts in secondary cytopenia and chronic lymphocytic leukemia mostly reflected lymphoma, not autoimmunity. The cluster-lack signature was not seen for secondary cytopenia versus chronic lymphocytic leukemia. No experiment has yet validated the function of the T cell clusters defined in silico.

The germline V gene has CDR1 DFQATT and CDR2 SNEGSKA (reference sequence). The CDR3 length is 15 residues. TRB was amplified from 250 ng of peripheral blood genomic DNA per sample. TRB was amplified by touch-down multiplex PCR, primer pools A and B combined. With the multiplex PCR reads reprocessed, TCRdb shows one record per CDR3 protein and no DNA. The sample includes 7,000 to 8,500 distinct CDR3 sequences. Sequencing was done on a sample of peripheral blood. The sequence came from a human donor with an autoimmune cytopenia or autoimmune hepatitis (not recorded which). This chain connects TRBV20-1 to TRBJ2-1; TCRdb designates TRBD1, a call that cannot be tested without DNA. CDR3 sequence: CSARDTSGGMNEQFF.